This entry lists 20 T cell receptor beta chains sequenced from one sample in a study of T-cell reconstitution after alpha-beta-depleted transplantation in children. Construction of the TCRbeta library involved unique molecular identifiers. TCRdb processed the PCR reads anew with MiXCR; each CDR3 protein has one entry. The sample lists approximately 44,000 distinct CDR3 sequences, about 5% occurring once. The input for sequencing was PBMCs, mostly from graft donor cells, taken 60 days after TCRalphabeta/CD19-depleted stem cell transplant. Receptors originate from a female patient under 10 years old who had a stem cell transplant for aplastic anemia, so the T cells may come from the graft donor.

This clonotype was detected a few times. The rearrangement uses TRBV2 and TRBJ2-2, with TRBD2 matching over 10 bases. Germline-derived CDR1 and CDR2 are SNHLY and FYNNEI. V dropped 1 base and J dropped 7; count of bases not matched to a gene: 3. The CDR3 totals 15 residues. The CDR3 coding sequence is TGTGCCAGCAGTGAAGGCAGCGGGAGGGTCGGGGAGCTGTTTTTT. Translating it yields CASSEGSGRVGELFF.

The chain employs TRBV7-2 and TRBJ1-6; maybe TRBD1 (5 bases). V lost 2 bases, J lost 0 bases, and 14 bases lay in between. Germline V gene sequence: CDR1 SGHTA, CDR2 FQGNSA. The CDR3 has 18 residues. In DNA form, the CDR3 reads TGTGCCAGCAGCTTAAATCGGAGGGGATACTCCTATAATTCACCCCTCCACTTT. This sequence encodes CASSLNRRGYSYNSPLHF.

This clonotype was counted many times. The chain couples TRBV5-1 to TRBJ2-2; TRBD1 or TRBD2 may be the D gene (6 bases each). The CDR3 is made up of 17 amino acids. V shed 3 bases and J shed 2 bases, with 17 bases lying between them. CDR1 is SGHRS and CDR2 is YFSETQ in the germline V gene. The CDR3 spells CASSSLGGGRNTGELFF. Here the CDR3 DNA reads TGCGCCAGCAGCTCCCTTGGTGGGGGGCGCAACACCGGGGAGCTGTTTTTT. Supplemented by reference TRBV5-1 and TRBJ2-2, the full variable domain reads KAGVTQTPRYLIKTRGQQVTLSCSPISGHRSVSWYQQTPGQGLQFLFEYFSETQRNKGNFPGRFSGRQFSNSRSEMNVSTLELGDSALYLCASSSLGGGRNTGELFFGEGSRLTVL.

Comments on this clonotype: It may be a read error: a sequence one base away is much more abundant. The chain uses TRBV18 and TRBJ2-7, with a tentative D call TRBD1 (6 bases). From germline, CDR1 is KGHSH and CDR2 LQKENI. CDR3 length: 15 amino acids. The CDR3 bases are TGTTCCAGCTCGCCCGGACAGCAAACCACCTACGAGCAGTACTTC. Translating it yields CSSSPGQQTTYEQYF.

This clonotype has a count of ten or more. This sequence joins TRBV20-1 and TRBJ2-7; D possibly uses TRBD1 or TRBD2 (5 bases each). Trimming shortened V by 2 bases and J by 4 bases, and 15 bases separated the two germline ends. Germline CDR1 DFQATT, CDR2 SNEGSKA (reference sequence). CDR3 size: 14 residues. This CDR3 is CSARSSGTVYEQYF. The DNA for the CDR3 is TGCAGTGCTAGATCCTCCGGGACCGTTTACGAGCAGTACTTC.

This clonotype was observed many times. This chain joins TRBV15 and TRBJ2-3, with TRBD2 matching 10 bases. Germline loops: CDR1 LNHNV, CDR2 YYDKDF (reference sequence). The trim removed 3 bases at V and 2 bases at J, leaving 8 bases unmatched. This CDR3 has 17 residues. CDR3 sequence (DNA): TGTGCCACCAGCAGGCGGACTAGCGGAGATTTCACAGATACGCAGTATTTT. Its protein product is CATSRRTSGDFTDTQYF.

This clonotype appeared a few times. The gene calls are TRBV2 and TRBJ2-2; TRBD2 agrees at 12 bases. This CDR3 has 17 amino acids. Germline loops: CDR1 SNHLY, CDR2 FYNNEI. Trimming cost V 6 bases and J 7 bases; bases outside gene matches: 12. CDR3 DNA: TGTGCCAGCAGGGCCTCTAGCGGGAGGGCCTCCATCGGGGAGCTGTTTTTT. It yields the protein CASRASSGRASIGELFF.

This clonotype was found a few times. This CDR3 reads CASSLSDRPEAFF. The CDR3 bases are TGCGCCAGCAGCTTGTCCGACAGGCCTGAAGCTTTCTTT. The rearrangement links TRBV5-1 to TRBJ1-1, with D maybe TRBD1 (6 bases). CDR3 length: 13 amino acids. Between the trimmed V and J ends, which lost 1 base and 6 bases, there was a span of 10 bases. Per germline, CDR1 SGHRS and CDR2 YFSETQ.

This clonotype came up many times. In nucleotides, the CDR3 is TGTGCCAGCAGGGACGGGGGAAGGGGCGATGAGCAGTTCTTC. Translation gives CASRDGGRGDEQFF. The V gene is TRBV25-1, the J gene TRBJ2-1, with a weak D call TRBD2 (6 bases). The CDR3 runs to 14 residues. Trimming pared 6 bases from V and 8 bases from J, leaving 17 bases between. Germline V gives CDR1 MGHDK, CDR2 SYGVNS.

This sequence joins TRBV5-1 and TRBJ1-4; TRBD1 agrees at 7 bases. The CDR3 is 15 amino acids. CDR1 and CDR2 (germline): SGHRS, YFSETQ. After removal of 4 bases from V and 8 bases from J, the junction contained 11 bases not matched to a gene. As DNA, the CDR3 is TGCGCCAGCAGCCGATCGGGACAGAGAGAGGAAAAACTGTTTTTT. This gives the protein CASSRSGQREEKLFF.

The chain couples TRBV5-6 to TRBJ1-1; 12 bases fit TRBD1. Germline V gene sequence: CDR1 SGHDT, CDR2 YYEEEE. The CDR3 sequence is 18 residues long. Unmatched junction bases numbered 9, after V lost 0 bases and J lost 3 bases. Here the CDR3 reads CASSLGSGTGGADTEAFF. CDR3 DNA: TGTGCCAGCAGCTTGGGCTCAGGGACAGGGGGCGCAGACACTGAAGCTTTCTTT.

This clonotype was detected ten times or more. The rearrangement uses TRBV20-1 and TRBJ2-2, with TRBD2 as a possible D gene (6 bases). CDR1 and CDR2 from the germline V gene are DFQATT and SNEGSKA (reference sequence). The CDR3 is 15 residues long. V was cut by 5 bases and J by 1 base, with 14 bases left in between. The CDR3 here is CSAQGSGRNTGELFF. CDR3 nucleotide sequence: TGCAGTGCTCAGGGCAGCGGGCGGAACACCGGGGAGCTGTTTTTT.

This chain joins TRBV21-1 and TRBJ1-5. TRBV21-1 is a listed pseudogene. The CDR3 extends over 12 amino acids. CDR3 protein: CASKQVVQPQHF. The CDR3 DNA follows: TGTGCCAGCAAGCAGGTGGTTCAGCCCCAGCATTTT.

The chain is built from TRBV7-9 and TRBJ1-1, with D maybe TRBD1 (6 bases). V was pared by 2 bases and J by 9 bases, with 19 bases between. The CDR3 runs to 15 residues. From germline, CDR1 is SEHNR and CDR2 FQNEAQ (reference sequence). The CDR3 is CASSLSDGQNAQAFF. CDR3 coding DNA: TGTGCCAGCAGCTTATCTGACGGACAGAATGCTCAAGCTTTCTTT.

This clonotype was found many times. V gene TRBV28 combines with J gene TRBJ2-7, with D unclear. CDR1 is MDHEN, CDR2 SYDVKM, per germline. This CDR3 has 11 residues. Between the trimmed V and J ends, which lost 4 bases and 6 bases, there was a span of 7 bases. For the CDR3, the DNA is TGTGCCAGCAGTTACCCCTCCGAGCAGTACGTC. Encoded protein: CASSYPSEQYV.

This clonotype was seen at least ten times. The chain carries TRBV7-2 and TRBJ2-1; D is ambiguous. The germline V and J ends were trimmed by 4 bases and 8 bases, with 12 bases remaining between them. The CDR3 contains 13 residues. Germline CDR1 reads SGHTA; CDR2 reads FQGNSA. The CDR3 region has the DNA TGTGCCAGCAGCTCCGTCAACTCCCATGAGCAGTTCTTC. Translated: CASSSVNSHEQFF.

This clonotype was detected many times. V gene TRBV29-1 combines with J gene TRBJ2-5; 14 bases fit TRBD2. Trimming removed 4 bases from V and 2 bases from J; junction bases left unmatched: 0. The CDR3 contains 14 residues. CDR1 is SQVTM, CDR2 ANQGSEA, per germline. The CDR3 is CSVGLAGGQETQYF. The CDR3 nucleotides are TGCAGCGTTGGACTAGCGGGAGGGCAAGAGACCCAGTACTTC.

This clonotype occurred many times. This rearrangement joins TRBV7-8 to TRBJ2-3; D gene uncertain. The CDR3 is made up of 15 amino acids. V was trimmed by 1 base and J by 6 bases, leaving 14 bases between them. CDR1 and CDR2 from the germline V gene are SGHVS and FQNEAQ. CDR3 coding DNA: TGTGCCAGCAGCTTAGTGGACCGACGATTGGATACGCAGTATTTT. Translating it yields CASSLVDRRLDTQYF.

The chain combines TRBV14 with TRBJ2-7, with 7 nucleotides matching TRBD1. V was pared by 4 bases and J by 7 bases, with 4 bases of the junction left unmatched. CDR1 is SGHDN, CDR2 FVKESK, per germline. The CDR3 has 12 residues. This CDR3 reads CASSPGGSEQYF. CDR3 nucleotide sequence: TGTGCCAGCAGCCCAGGGGGATCAGAGCAGTACTTC.

This clonotype has just a few counts. Sequence at one end of the junction differs from germline and may be a read error. This chain uses TRBV2 with TRBJ2-5; D is ambiguous. CDR1 is SNHLY and CDR2 is FYNNEI in the germline V gene. The CDR3 length is 8 residues. This chain's CDR3 is CASSERNF. In DNA, the CDR3 is TGTGCCAGCAGTGAACGGAACTTC. Filled out from reference TRBV2 and TRBJ2-5, the complete variable domain reads EPEVTQTPSHQVTQMGQEVILRCVPISNHLYFYWYRQILGQKVEFLVSFYNNEISEKSEIFDDQFSVERPDGSNFTLKIRSTKLEDSAMYFCASSERNFGPGTRLLVL.